The 23 T cell receptor beta chains below come from one sample, sequenced in a study of human T cells and chemical hapten exposure. Time point defined: patch test 2, 6 weeks after DPC sensitization. Treatment specified: therapeutic diphenylcyclopropenone sensitization with weekly scalp DPC. TCRdb fed the RACE reads into MiXCR, producing one record per CDR3 protein. The sample has 80,000 to 95,000 distinct CDR3 sequences; around a tenth are singletons. The sequencing here drew on whole blood, taken in connection with sensitization to the hapten diphenylcyclopropenone (DPC). These receptors came from a man aged 18 to 35 with alopecia areata. Some clones in this sample may be carry-over from other donors' samples.

The chain joins TRBV21-1 to TRBJ2-5; TRBD1, the table's D call, lacks a check against the DNA. TRBV21-1 is labeled a pseudogene. CDR3 length equals 16 residues. CDR3 coding DNA: TGTGCCAGCAGCAAAATGGACAGGGGGTCTCAAGAGACCCAGTACTTC. Translating gives CASSKMDRGSQETQYF.

There are a few counts of this clonotype. The V gene is TRBV29-1, the J gene TRBJ1-1; D not certain. Trimming took off 2 bases at V and 4 bases at J, with 11 bases between the two ends. CDR1 is SQVTM and CDR2 is ANQGSEA in the germline V gene. This CDR3 comprises 13 residues. CDR3: CSVERGTATEAFF. The CDR3 nucleotides are TGCAGCGTTGAAAGAGGCACTGCCACTGAAGCTTTCTTT.

The chain combines TRBV16 with TRBJ1-5; D not certain. The CDR3 is made up of 14 amino acids. The ends were cut back, 0 bases at V and 6 bases at J, with 9 bases in the middle. From germline, CDR1 is KGHSY and CDR2 FQNENV. The DNA for the CDR3 is TGTGCCAGCAGCCAATCTCTTATCCGTCAGCCCCAGCATTTT. Protein: CASSQSLIRQPQHF.

Of note for this clonotype: One end of the junction varies from germline; a read error may be responsible. V is TRBV5-1 and J is TRBJ1-4; 9 positions agree with TRBD1. The CDR3 loop spans 15 amino acids. Germline CDR1 SGHRS, CDR2 YFSETQ. CDR3 residues: CASSLGDRENEKLIF. The DNA of the CDR3 is TGCGCCAGCAGCTTGGGGGACAGGGAGAATGAAAAACTGATTTTT.

Worth noting for this clonotype: One end of the junction does not line up with germline, which may come from a read error. The CDR3 spells CVSSVAPTDTQYF. For the CDR3, the DNA is TGTGTCAGCAGCGTAGCCCCAACAGATACGCAGTATTTT. The rearrangement joins TRBV9 to TRBJ2-3; D gene unclear. This CDR3 is built from 13 residues. Germline assignment: CDR1 SGDLS and CDR2 YYNGEE.

The chain uses TRBV2 and TRBJ1-1; D may be TRBD1 (6 bases). Germline V gene data show CDR1 as SNHLY and CDR2 as FYNNEI. The CDR3 covers 13 residues. V dropped 7 bases and J dropped 10 bases, with 19 bases sitting between them. The CDR3 sequence is CASTVGQRAGAFF. The CDR3 nucleotides read TGTGCCAGCACAGTTGGACAGCGCGCCGGAGCTTTCTTT.

In its sample, this clonotype was seen a few times. The chain couples TRBV6-2 or TRBV6-3 to TRBJ2-3; TRBD1 matches 7 bases. Trimming took 5 bases from V and 0 from J; bases not matched to a gene: 8. From germline, CDR1 is MNHEY and CDR2 SVGEGT. This CDR3 comprises 16 residues. The CDR3: CASSNRDRLSTDTQYF. The CDR3 nucleotides are TGTGCCAGCAGTAACCGGGACAGACTAAGCACAGATACGCAGTATTTT.

This clonotype was seen at least ten times. The chain joins TRBV29-1 to TRBJ1-1, with a tentative D call TRBD1 (5 bases). CDR3 length: 13 residues. Germline assignment: CDR1 SQVTM and CDR2 ANQGSEA. V lost 6 bases and J 0 bases, leaving 11 bases between the germline ends. In DNA form, the CDR3 reads TGCAGCGTACTCAGGGTTTTGAACACTGAAGCTTTCTTT. The encoded protein is CSVLRVLNTEAFF.

This clonotype showed up many times. V usage is TRBV19 and J usage is TRBJ2-5; 8 bases line up with TRBD1. Germline CDR1 reads LNHDA; CDR2 reads SQIVND (reference sequence). V dropped 4 bases and J dropped 4; count of bases not matched to a gene: 8. This CDR3 has 15 residues. The CDR3 DNA reads as TGTGCCAGTAGTACCTCCCGGACAGGGCGAGAGACCCAGTACTTC. Its protein product is CASSTSRTGRETQYF. The complete variable domain, with remaining parts taken from reference TRBV19 and TRBJ2-5, reads DGGITQSPKYLFRKEGQNVTLSCEQNLNHDAMYWYRQDPGQGLRLIYYSQIVNDFQKGDIAEGYSVSREKKESFPLTVTSAQKNPTAFYLCASSTSRTGRETQYFGPGTRLLVL.

The rearrangement links TRBV29-1 to TRBJ1-2; possible D gene TRBD1, 5 bases. The germline V gene encodes CDR1 SQVTM and CDR2 ANQGSEA. The CDR3 contains 11 residues. V was shortened by 7 bases and J by 3 bases, with 9 bases between the two germline ends. DNA for the CDR3: TGCAGCGCTGACAGCCACTATGGCTACACCTTC. Protein sequence: CSADSHYGYTF.

This clonotype has only one observation. A much larger clonotype is one base distant, so this may be a read error. The rearrangement links TRBV28 to TRBJ2-1; 7 bases are shared with TRBD2. The V gene end was trimmed by 10 bases and the J gene end by 7 bases; junction bases not matched to a gene: 13. The CDR3 covers 14 residues. The germline gives CDR1 MDHEN, CDR2 SYDVKM. The CDR3 coding sequence is TGTGCCACCCTAGACGGGGGGAAGGGAAATGAGCAGTTCTTC. The encoded protein is CATLDGGKGNEQFF.

Ten or more counts support this clonotype. The chain links TRBV29-1 to TRBJ2-7; TRBD1 is a possible D gene (5 bases). The CDR3 extends over 11 amino acids. Germline assignment: CDR1 SQVTM and CDR2 ANQGSEA. Trimming pared 7 bases from V and 1 base from J, leaving 8 bases between. The CDR3 spells CSARDSYEQYF. DNA for the CDR3: TGCAGCGCCAGGGATTCCTACGAGCAGTACTTC.

This clonotype was picked up a small number of times. The chain combines TRBV14 with TRBJ1-3; D is perhaps TRBD1 (5 bases). The CDR3 consists of 17 residues. V shed 0 bases and J shed 11 bases, with 23 bases lying between them. Germline CDR1 reads SGHDN; CDR2 reads FVKESK. The CDR3 protein is CASSQEIPAQRSGPIYF. The CDR3 region has the DNA TGTGCCAGCAGCCAAGAAATACCGGCGCAACGATCGGGGCCCATATATTTT. Complete variable domain (other parts from reference TRBV14 and TRBJ1-3): EAGVTQFPSHSVIEKGQTVTLRCDPISGHDNLYWYRRVMGKEIKFLLHFVKESKQDESGMPNNRFLAERTGGTYSTLKVQPAELEDSGVYFCASSQEIPAQRSGPIYFGEGSWLTVV.

This sequence joins TRBV29-1 and TRBJ2-5; D perhaps matches TRBD1 (6 bases). Trimming removed 8 bases from V and 6 bases from J, with 13 bases in between. There are 11 residues in the CDR3. Germline CDR1 and CDR2: SQVTM and ANQGSEA. In DNA, the CDR3 is TGCAGCTCTCGACAGGAAAAGACCCAGTACTTC. It specifies CSSRQEKTQYF.

This clonotype has more than one count but fewer than ten. The chain is built from TRBV5-4 and TRBJ2-7; 10 bases agree with TRBD1. The CDR3 runs 15 residues. CDR1 is SGHNT and CDR2 is YYREEE in the germline V gene (reference sequence). V lost 0 bases, J lost 7 bases, and 7 bases stayed unmatched. The CDR3 loop is CASSLGGTGVWEQYF. CDR3 bases: TGTGCCAGCAGCTTGGGGGGGACAGGGGTATGGGAGCAGTACTTC.

This clonotype was detected many times. V gene TRBV7-9 combines with J gene TRBJ1-4; TRBD1 matches at 7 bases. The CDR3 length is 15 residues. The germline V gene has CDR1 SEHNR and CDR2 FQNEAQ (reference sequence). Unmatched junction bases numbered 9, after V lost 7 bases and J lost 4 bases. The CDR3 protein is CASTSIDRVNEKLFF. The CDR3 DNA follows: TGTGCCAGCACGTCGATAGACAGGGTTAATGAAAAACTGTTTTTT.

This chain connects TRBV4-1 to TRBJ1-6; D unresolved. The V gene's germline CDR1 is MGHRA and CDR2 YSYEKL. This CDR3 spans 11 amino acids. The V end lost 8 bases, the J end lost 11 bases, and 10 bases lay between the germline ends. CDR3 loop: CASGLLTPLHF. The CDR3 DNA follows: TGCGCCAGCGGACTTCTAACACCCCTCCACTTT.

This clonotype was counted a few times. CDR3 protein: CASSLNSRLRLYNEQFF. The CDR3 DNA reads TGTGCCAGCAGCCTCAACTCCAGACTTCGCCTCTACAATGAGCAGTTCTTC. The chain has TRBV11-2 and TRBJ2-1; D unresolved. Trimming left V 5 bases short and J 3 bases short, with 20 bases between. CDR1 SGHAT and CDR2 FQNNGV come from the germline V gene. The CDR3 sequence is 17 residues long.

V usage is TRBV12-3 or TRBV12-4 and J usage is TRBJ2-3; D not resolved. Trimming pared 6 bases from V and 0 bases from J, leaving 10 bases between. This CDR3 has 14 residues. The CDR3 loop reads CASRHASSTDTQYF. The CDR3 DNA reads TGTGCCAGCAGACACGCCTCTAGCACAGATACGCAGTATTTT.

In its sample, this clonotype was seen many times. J is TRBJ2-3 and V is TRBV18; 7 nucleotides line up with TRBD1. J lost 2 bases, V lost 3 bases, and 11 bases had no gene match. The germline CDR1 and CDR2 sequences are KGHSH and LQKENI. This CDR3 has 17 amino acids. In nucleotides, the CDR3 is TGTGCCAGCTCACCGGGCCAGGGGGTGTCGCCCACAGATACGCAGTATTTT. This gives the protein CASSPGQGVSPTDTQYF.

This clonotype was counted many times. The chain uses TRBV7-9 and TRBJ2-5, with no clear D. The CDR3 length is 14 residues. CDR1 is SEHNR, CDR2 FQNEAQ, per germline (reference sequence). Between the trimmed V and J ends, which lost 2 bases and 0 bases, there was a span of 7 bases. CDR3 residues: CASSLNAYQETQYF. Here the CDR3 DNA reads TGTGCCAGCAGCTTAAACGCGTACCAAGAGACCCAGTACTTC.

This sequence joins TRBV14 and TRBJ2-1; no reliable D call. The CDR3 runs to 13 residues. CDR1 is SGHDN, CDR2 FVKESK, per germline. V shed 1 base and J shed 10 bases, with 11 bases lying between them. CDR3 DNA sequence: TGTGCCAGCAGCCAAGGATCGGGCCGGGAGCAGTTCTTC. It translates to CASSQGSGREQFF.

This clonotype was seen ten or more times. The rearrangement uses TRBV7-3 and TRBJ2-1; TRBD1 is a possible D gene (5 bases). CDR3 length equals 19 residues. Germline V gene lookup returns CDR1 SGHTA and CDR2 FQGTGA. The V and J ends lost 0 bases and 8 bases respectively, with 26 bases between them. CDR3 DNA: TGTGCCAGCAGCTTAACAGCCCCTGAGACAGCCGTACCTACGGATGAGCAGTTCTTC. Translated, it gives CASSLTAPETAVPTDEQFF. The variable domain in full, with the rest retrieved from reference TRBV7-3 and TRBJ2-1, is GAGVSQTPSNKVTEKGKYVELRCDPISGHTALYWYRQSLGQGPEFLIYFQGTGAADDSGLPNDRFFAVRPEGSVSTLKIQRTERGDSAVYLCASSLTAPETAVPTDEQFFGPGTRLTVL.